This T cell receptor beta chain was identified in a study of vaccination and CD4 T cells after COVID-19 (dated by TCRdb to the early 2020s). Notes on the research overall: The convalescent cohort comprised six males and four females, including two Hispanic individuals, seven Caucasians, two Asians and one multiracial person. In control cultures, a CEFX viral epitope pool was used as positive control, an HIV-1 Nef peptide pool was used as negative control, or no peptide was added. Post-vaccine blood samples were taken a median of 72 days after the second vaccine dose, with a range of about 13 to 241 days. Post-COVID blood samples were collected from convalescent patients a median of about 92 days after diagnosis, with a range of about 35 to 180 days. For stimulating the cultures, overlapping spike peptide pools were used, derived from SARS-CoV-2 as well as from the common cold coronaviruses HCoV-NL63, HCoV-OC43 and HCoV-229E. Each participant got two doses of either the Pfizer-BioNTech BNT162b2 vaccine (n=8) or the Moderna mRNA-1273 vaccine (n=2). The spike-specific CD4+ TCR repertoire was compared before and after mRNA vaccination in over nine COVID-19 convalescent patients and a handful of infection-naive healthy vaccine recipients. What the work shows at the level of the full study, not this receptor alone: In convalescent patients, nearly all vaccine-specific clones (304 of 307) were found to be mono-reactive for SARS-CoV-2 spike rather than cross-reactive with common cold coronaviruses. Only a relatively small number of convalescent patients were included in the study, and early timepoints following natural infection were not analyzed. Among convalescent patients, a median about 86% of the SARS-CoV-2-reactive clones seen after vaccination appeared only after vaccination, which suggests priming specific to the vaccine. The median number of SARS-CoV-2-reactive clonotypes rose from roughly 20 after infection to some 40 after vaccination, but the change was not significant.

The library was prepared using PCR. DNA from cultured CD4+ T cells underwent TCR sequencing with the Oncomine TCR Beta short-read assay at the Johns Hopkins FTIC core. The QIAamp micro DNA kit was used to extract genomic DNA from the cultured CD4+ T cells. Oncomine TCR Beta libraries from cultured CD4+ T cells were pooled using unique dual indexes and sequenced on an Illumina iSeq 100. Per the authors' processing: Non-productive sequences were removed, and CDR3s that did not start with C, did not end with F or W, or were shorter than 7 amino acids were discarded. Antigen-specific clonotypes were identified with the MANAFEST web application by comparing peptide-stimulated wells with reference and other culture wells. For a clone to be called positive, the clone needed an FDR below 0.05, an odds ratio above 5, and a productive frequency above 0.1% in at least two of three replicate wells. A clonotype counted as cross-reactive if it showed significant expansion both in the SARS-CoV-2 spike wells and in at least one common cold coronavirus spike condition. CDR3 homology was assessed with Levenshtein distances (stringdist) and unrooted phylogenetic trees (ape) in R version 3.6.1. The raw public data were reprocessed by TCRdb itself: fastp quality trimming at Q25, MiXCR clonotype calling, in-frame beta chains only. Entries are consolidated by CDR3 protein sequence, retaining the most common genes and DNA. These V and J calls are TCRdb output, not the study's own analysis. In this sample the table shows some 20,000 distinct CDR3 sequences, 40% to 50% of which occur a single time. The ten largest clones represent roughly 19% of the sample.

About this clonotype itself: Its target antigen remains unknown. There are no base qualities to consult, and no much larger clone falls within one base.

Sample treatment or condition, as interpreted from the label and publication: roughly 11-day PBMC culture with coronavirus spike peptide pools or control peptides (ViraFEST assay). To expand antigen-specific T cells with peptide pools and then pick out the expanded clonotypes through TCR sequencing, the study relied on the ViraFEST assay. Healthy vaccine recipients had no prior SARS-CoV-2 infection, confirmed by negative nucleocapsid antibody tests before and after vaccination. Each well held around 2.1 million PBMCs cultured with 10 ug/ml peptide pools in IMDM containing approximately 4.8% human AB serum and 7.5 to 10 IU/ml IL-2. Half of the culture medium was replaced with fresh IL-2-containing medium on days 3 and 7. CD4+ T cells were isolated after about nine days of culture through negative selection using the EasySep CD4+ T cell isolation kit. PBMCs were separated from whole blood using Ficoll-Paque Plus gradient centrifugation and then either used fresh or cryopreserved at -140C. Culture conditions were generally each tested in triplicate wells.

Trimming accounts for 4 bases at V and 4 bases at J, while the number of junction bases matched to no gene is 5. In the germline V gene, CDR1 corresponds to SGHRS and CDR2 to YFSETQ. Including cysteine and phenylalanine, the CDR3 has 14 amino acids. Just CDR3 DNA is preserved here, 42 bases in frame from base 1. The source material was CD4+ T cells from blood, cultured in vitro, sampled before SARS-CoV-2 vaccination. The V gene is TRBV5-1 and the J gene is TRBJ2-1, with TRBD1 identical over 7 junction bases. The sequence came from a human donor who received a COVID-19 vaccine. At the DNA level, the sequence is TGCGCCAGCAGCAAGGGACAGACATACAATGAGCAGTTCTTC. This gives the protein CASSKGQTYNEQFF.